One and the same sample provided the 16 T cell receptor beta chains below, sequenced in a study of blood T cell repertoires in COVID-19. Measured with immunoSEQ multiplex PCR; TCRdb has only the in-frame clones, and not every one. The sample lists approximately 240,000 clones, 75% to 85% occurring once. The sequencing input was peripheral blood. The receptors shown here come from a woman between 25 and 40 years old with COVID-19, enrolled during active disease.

CDR3 region: CASSQTTGLTNYGYTF. CDR3 nucleotide sequence: TGCGCCAGCAGCCAAACTACAGGGTTGACTAACTATGGCTACACCTTC. The genes are TRBV4-3 and TRBJ1-2; D is possibly TRBD1 (6 bases). Per germline, CDR1 LGHNA and CDR2 YSLEER. This CDR3 is built from 16 residues. Trimming removed 2 bases at V and 0 bases at J, with 13 bases between.

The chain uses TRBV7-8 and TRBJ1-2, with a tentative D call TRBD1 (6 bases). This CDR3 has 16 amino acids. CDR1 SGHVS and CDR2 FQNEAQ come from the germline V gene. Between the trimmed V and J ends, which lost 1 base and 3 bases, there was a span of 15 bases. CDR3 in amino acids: CASSLVGGVDYYGYTF. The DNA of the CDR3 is TGTGCCAGCAGCTTAGTAGGGGGGGTTGATTACTATGGCTACACCTTC. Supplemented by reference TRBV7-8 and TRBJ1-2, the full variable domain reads GAGVSQSPRYKVAKRGQDVALRCDPISGHVSLFWYQQALGQGPEFLTYFQNEAQLDKSGLPSDRFFAERPEGSVSTLKIQRTQQEDSAVYLCASSLVGGVDYYGYTFGSGTRLTVV.

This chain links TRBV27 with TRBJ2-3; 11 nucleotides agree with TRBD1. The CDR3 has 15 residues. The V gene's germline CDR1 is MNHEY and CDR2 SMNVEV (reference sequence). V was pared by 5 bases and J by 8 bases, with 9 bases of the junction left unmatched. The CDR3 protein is CASSNRDRGFATQYF. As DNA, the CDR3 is TGTGCCAGCAGTAACCGGGACAGGGGGTTCGCTACGCAGTATTTT.

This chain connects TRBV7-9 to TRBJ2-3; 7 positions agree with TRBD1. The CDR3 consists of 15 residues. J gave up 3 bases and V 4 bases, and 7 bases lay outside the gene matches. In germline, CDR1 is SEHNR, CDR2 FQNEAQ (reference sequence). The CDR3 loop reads CASSSMQGETDTQYF. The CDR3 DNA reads TGTGCCAGCAGCTCCATGCAGGGGGAGACAGATACGCAGTATTTT. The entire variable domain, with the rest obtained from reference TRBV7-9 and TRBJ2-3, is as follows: DTGVSQNPRHKITKRGQNVTFRCDPISEHNRLYWYRQTLGQGPEFLTYFQNEAQLEKSRLLSDRFSAERPKGSFSTLEIQRTEQGDSAMYLCASSSMQGETDTQYFGPGTRLTVL.

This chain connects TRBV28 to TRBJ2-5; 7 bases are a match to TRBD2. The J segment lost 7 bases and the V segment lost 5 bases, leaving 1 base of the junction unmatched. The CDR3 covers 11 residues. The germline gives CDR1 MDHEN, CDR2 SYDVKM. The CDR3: CASSPGGTQYF. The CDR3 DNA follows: TGTGCCAGCAGTCCGGGAGGGACCCAGTACTTC. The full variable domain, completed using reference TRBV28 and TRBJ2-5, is DVKVTQSSRYLVKRTGEKVFLECVQDMDHENMFWYRQDPGLGLRLIYFSYDVKMKEKGDIPEGYSVSREKKERFSLILESASTNQTSMYLCASSPGGTQYFGPGTRLLVL.

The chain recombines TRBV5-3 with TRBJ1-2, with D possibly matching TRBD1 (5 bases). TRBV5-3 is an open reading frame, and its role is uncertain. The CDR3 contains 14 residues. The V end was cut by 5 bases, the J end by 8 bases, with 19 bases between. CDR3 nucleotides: TGTGCCAGAAGGTTGTGGGGCACCTTATGGGGCTACACCTTC. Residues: CARRLWGTLWGYTF.

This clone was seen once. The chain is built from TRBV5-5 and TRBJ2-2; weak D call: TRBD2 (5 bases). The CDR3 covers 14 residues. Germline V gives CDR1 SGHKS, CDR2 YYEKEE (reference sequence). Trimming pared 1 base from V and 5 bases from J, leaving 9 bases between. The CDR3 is CASSLLSGTGELFF. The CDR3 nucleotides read TGTGCCAGCAGCTTGTTATCGGGAACCGGGGAGCTGTTTTTT.

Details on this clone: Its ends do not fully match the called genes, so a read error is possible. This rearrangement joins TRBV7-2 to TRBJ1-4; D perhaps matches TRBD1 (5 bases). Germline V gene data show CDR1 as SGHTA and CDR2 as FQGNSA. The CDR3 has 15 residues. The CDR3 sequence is CASSLASGGNEKLFF. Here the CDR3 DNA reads TGTGCCAGCAGCCTAGCCTCGGGGGGGAATGAAAAACTGTTTTTT.

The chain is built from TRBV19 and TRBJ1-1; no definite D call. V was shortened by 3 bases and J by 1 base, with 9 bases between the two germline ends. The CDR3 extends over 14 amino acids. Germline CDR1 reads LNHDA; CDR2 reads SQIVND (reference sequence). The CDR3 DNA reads TGTGCCAGTAGTATCTATGAGGAGAACACTGAAGCTTTCTTT. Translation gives CASSIYEENTEAFF. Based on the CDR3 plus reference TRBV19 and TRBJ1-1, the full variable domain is DGGITQSPKYLFRKEGQNVTLSCEQNLNHDAMYWYRQDPGQGLRLIYYSQIVNDFQKGDIAEGYSVSREKKESFPLTVTSAQKNPTAFYLCASSIYEENTEAFFGQGTRLTVV.

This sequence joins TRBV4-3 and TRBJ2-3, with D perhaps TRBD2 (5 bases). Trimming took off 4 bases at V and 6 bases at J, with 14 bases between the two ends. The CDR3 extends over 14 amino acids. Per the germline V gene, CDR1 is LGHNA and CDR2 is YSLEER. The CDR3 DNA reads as TGCGCCAGCAGCCCCGATATTAGAGGGGATACGCAGTATTTT. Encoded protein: CASSPDIRGDTQYF.

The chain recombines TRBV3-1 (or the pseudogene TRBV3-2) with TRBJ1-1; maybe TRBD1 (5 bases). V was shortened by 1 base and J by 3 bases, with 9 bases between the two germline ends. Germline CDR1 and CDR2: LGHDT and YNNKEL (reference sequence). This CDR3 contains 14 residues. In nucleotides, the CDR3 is TGTGCCAGCAGCCAAGCAGGACAATACACTGAAGCTTTCTTT. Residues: CASSQAGQYTEAFF.

The CDR3 DNA reads TGTGCCAGCAGCCTCCTTAGGAGTGGCTACACCTTC. This gives the protein CASSLLRSGYTF. The rearrangement links TRBV3-1 (or the pseudogene TRBV3-2) to TRBJ1-2; no clear D gene. Germline V gene sequence: CDR1 LGHDT, CDR2 YNNKEL (reference sequence). The CDR3 sequence is 12 residues long. The germline V and J ends were trimmed by 4 bases and 7 bases, with 10 bases remaining between them.

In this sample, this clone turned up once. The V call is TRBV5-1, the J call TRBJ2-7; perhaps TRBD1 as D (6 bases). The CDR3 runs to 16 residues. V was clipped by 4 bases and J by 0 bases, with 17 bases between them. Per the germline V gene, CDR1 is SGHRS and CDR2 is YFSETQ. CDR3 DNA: TGCGCCAGCAGCCCACCGACGACAGGCTACTCCTACGAGCAGTACTTC. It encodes CASSPPTTGYSYEQYF. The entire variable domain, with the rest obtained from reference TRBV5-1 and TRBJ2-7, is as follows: KAGVTQTPRYLIKTRGQQVTLSCSPISGHRSVSWYQQTPGQGLQFLFEYFSETQRNKGNFPGRFSGRQFSNSRSEMNVSTLELGDSALYLCASSPPTTGYSYEQYFGPGTRLTVT.

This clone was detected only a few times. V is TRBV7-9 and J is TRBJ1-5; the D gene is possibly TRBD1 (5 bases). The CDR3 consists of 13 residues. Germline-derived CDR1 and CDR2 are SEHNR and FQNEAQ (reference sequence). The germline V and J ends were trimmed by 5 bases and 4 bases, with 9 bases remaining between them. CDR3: CASSPGGNQPQHF. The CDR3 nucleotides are TGTGCCAGCAGCCCTGGGGGGAATCAGCCCCAGCATTTT.

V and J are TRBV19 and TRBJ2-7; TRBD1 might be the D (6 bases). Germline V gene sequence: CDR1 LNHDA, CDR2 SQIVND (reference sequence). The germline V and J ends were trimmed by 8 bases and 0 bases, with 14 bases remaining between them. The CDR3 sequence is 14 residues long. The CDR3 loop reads CASQRAGDSYEQYF. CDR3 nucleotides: TGTGCCAGTCAAAGGGCAGGGGACTCCTACGAGCAGTACTTC. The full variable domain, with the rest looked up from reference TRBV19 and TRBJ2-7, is DGGITQSPKYLFRKEGQNVTLSCEQNLNHDAMYWYRQDPGQGLRLIYYSQIVNDFQKGDIAEGYSVSREKKESFPLTVTSAQKNPTAFYLCASQRAGDSYEQYFGPGTRLTVT.

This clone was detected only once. CDR3 loop: CASSFPRDRGGNEQFF. As DNA, the CDR3 is TGTGCCAGCAGTTTCCCGAGGGACAGGGGAGGGAATGAGCAGTTCTTC. The chain uses TRBV5-5 and TRBJ2-1, with TRBD1 identical over 10 bases. Germline values: CDR1 SGHKS, CDR2 YYEKEE (reference sequence). The CDR3 has 16 residues. V shed 5 bases and J 7 bases; nucleotides not matched to a gene: 12.